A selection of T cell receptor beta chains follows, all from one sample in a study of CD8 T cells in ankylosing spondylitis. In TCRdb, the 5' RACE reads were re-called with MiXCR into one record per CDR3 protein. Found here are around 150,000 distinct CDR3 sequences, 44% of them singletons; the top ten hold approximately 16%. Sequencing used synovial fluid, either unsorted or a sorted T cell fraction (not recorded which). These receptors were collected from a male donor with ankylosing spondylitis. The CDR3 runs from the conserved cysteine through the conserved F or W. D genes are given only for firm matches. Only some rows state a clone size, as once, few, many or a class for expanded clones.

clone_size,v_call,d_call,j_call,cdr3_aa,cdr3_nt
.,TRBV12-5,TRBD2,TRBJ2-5,CASGFLGTRWYQETQYF,TGTGCTAGTGGTTTCCTTGGGACTAGATGGTACCAAGAGACCCAGTACTTC
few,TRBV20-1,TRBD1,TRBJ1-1,CSADRGVTEAFF,TGCAGTGCCGACAGGGGTGTCACTGAAGCTTTCTTT
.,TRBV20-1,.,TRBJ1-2,CSASRRPGWGSYGYTF,TGCAGTGCCAGCCGACGCCCAGGGTGGGGATCCTATGGCTACACCTTC
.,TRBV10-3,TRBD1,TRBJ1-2,CAISWTGTGDYGYTF,TGTGCCATCAGCTGGACCGGGACAGGGGACTATGGCTACACCTTC
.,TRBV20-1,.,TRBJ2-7,CSAGVGGRVYEQYF,TGCAGTGCTGGGGTGGGCGGTCGGGTCTACGAGCAGTACTTC
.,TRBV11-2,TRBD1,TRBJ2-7,CASSSLPAAGGGGDPQYF,TGTGCCAGCAGCTCATTACCGGCGGCAGGGGGTGGTGGTGATCCGCAGTACTTC
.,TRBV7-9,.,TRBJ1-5,CASSPGTPYQPQHF,TGTGCCAGCAGCCCCGGGACACCCTATCAGCCCCAGCATTTT
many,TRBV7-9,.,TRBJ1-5,CASSLSWGEDQPQHF,TGTGCCAGCAGCTTATCATGGGGTGAGGATCAGCCCCAGCATTTT
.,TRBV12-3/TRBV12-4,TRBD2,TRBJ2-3,CASSERAGVRDTQYF,TGTGCCAGCAGTGAAAGAGCGGGAGTGAGAGATACGCAGTATTTT
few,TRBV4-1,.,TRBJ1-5,CASSFGQGNQPQHF,TGCGCCAGCAGCTTCGGACAAGGCAATCAGCCCCAGCATTTT
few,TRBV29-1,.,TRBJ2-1,CSVDLGSGNNEQFF,TGCAGCGTTGATCTTGGTAGCGGCAACAATGAGCAGTTCTTC
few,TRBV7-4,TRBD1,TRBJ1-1,CASSLVGSTGYVEAFF,TGTGCCAGCAGCTTAGTAGGTTCGACAGGGTACGTCGAAGCTTTCTTT
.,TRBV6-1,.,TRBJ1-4,CASSPRRADGEKLFF,TGTGCCAGCAGCCCCCGGAGGGCAGATGGTGAAAAACTGTTTTTT
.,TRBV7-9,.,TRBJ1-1,CASSLSRNMGTEAFF,TGTGCCAGCAGCTTATCGCGAAACATGGGCACTGAAGCTTTCTTT
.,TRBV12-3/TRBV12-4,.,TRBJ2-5,CASSILPRDEQETQYF,TGTGCCAGCAGTATCTTACCTCGGGACGAACAAGAGACCCAGTACTTC
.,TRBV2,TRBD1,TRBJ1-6,CASRSDRAVISYNSPLHF,TGTGCCAGCAGATCAGACAGGGCGGTAATCTCCTATAATTCACCCCTCCACTTT
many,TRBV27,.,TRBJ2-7,CASSSHRVGWEQYF,TGTGCCAGCAGTTCGCACAGGGTCGGATGGGAGCAGTACTTC
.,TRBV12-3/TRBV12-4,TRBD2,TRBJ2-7,CASSSGTKTYEQYF,TGTGCCAGCAGTTCCGGGACTAAAACCTACGAGCAGTACTTC
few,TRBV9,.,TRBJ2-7,CASSVGVSETYEQYF,TGTGCCAGCAGCGTAGGTGTGTCGGAAACCTACGAGCAGTACTTC
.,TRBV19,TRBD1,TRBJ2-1,CASIRTGGNEQFF,TGTGCCAGTATCCGGACAGGAGGCAATGAGCAGTTCTTC
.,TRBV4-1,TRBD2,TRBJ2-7,CASSHQGLAGSYEQYF,TGCGCCAGCAGCCACCAGGGTCTAGCGGGGTCCTACGAGCAGTACTTC
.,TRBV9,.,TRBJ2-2,CASSVVEDTGELFF,TGTGCCAGCAGCGTAGTGGAGGACACCGGGGAGCTGTTTTTT
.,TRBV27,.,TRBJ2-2,CASSFVEDLRRELFF,TGTGCCAGCAGTTTCGTAGAGGACCTTAGGAGGGAGCTGTTTTTT
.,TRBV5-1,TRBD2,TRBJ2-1,CASSLVGGPGLAVYNEQFF,TGCGCCAGCAGCCTGGTAGGGGGCCCGGGACTAGCGGTTTACAATGAGCAGTTCTTC
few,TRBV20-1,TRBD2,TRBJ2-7,CSARWVGGANEQYF,TGCAGTGCTAGATGGGTCGGGGGGGCCAACGAGCAGTACTTC
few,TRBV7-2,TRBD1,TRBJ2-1,CASSPMTGSSYNEQFF,TGTGCCAGCAGCCCGATGACAGGGTCTTCCTACAATGAGCAGTTCTTC
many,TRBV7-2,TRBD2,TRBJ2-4,CASSSSGSVAKNIQYF,TGTGCCAGCAGCTCTAGCGGGAGCGTAGCCAAAAACATTCAGTACTTC
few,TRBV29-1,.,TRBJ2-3,CSVDPGSADTQYF,TGCAGCGTTGATCCCGGGAGTGCAGATACGCAGTATTTT
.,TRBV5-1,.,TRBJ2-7,CASSSRLGEIGEQYF,TGCGCCAGCAGCTCCCGTCTGGGGGAAATTGGCGAGCAGTACTTC
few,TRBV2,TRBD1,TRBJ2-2,CASSPSGTGRFGPGELFF,TGTGCCAGCAGTCCCTCCGGGACAGGGAGATTCGGCCCCGGGGAGCTGTTTTTT
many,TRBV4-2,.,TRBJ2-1,CASSQDNGDPYNEQFF,TGTGCCAGCAGCCAAGATAACGGGGACCCCTACAATGAGCAGTTCTTC
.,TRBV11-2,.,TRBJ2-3,CASSSHPALDTQYF,TGTGCCAGCAGCTCGCATCCCGCGCTGGATACGCAGTATTTT
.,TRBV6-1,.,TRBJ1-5,CASSRAGVLNQPQHF,TGTGCCAGCAGTCGCGCGGGGGTGCTCAATCAGCCCCAGCATTTT
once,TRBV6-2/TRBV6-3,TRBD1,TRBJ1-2,CASSPGGLRPSYTF,TGTGCCAGCAGTCCAGGGGGCCTCCGCCCGTCCTACACCTTC
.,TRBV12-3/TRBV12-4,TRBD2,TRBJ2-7,CASSNSLTSGYYEQYF,TGTGCCAGCAGTAATAGCCTCACTAGCGGTTACTACGAGCAGTACTTC
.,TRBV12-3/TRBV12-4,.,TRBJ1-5,CASTLGGSNQPQHF,TGTGCCAGCACCCTCGGGGGGAGCAATCAGCCCCAGCATTTT
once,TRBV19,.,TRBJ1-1,CASSIMDDTEAFF,TGTGCCAGTAGTATCATGGATGACACTGAAGCTTTCTTT